The 30 T cell receptor beta chains below come from one sample, sequenced in a study of blood T cell repertoires in COVID-19. Some clones are missing from TCRdb's copy, which holds only in-frame ones; the method was immunoSEQ multiplex PCR. Of approximately 310,000 clones listed, 85% are singletons. Source material: PBMCs or T cells enriched from blood (not recorded which). These receptors all come from a woman aged 30 to 39 who had been exposed to COVID-19.

The chain carries TRBV5-1 and TRBJ2-7, with TRBD1 matching 7 bases. The germline V gene encodes CDR1 SGHRS and CDR2 YFSETQ. CDR3 length: 14 amino acids. The V segment lost 4 bases and the J segment 0 bases; nucleotides outside the gene matches: 4. CDR3 in amino acids: CASSTGQSSYEQYF. The DNA of the CDR3 is TGCGCCAGCAGCACGGGACAGAGCTCCTACGAGCAGTACTTC.

The rearrangement links TRBV23-1 to TRBJ2-1; D might be TRBD1 (6 bases). TRBV23-1 is an ORF, and what it does is uncertain. This CDR3 comprises 22 residues. V was pared by 6 bases and J by 5 bases, with 38 bases between. CDR3 sequence reads: CASRRLKCLRVGGSVSNNEQFF. The CDR3 DNA sequence: TGCGCCAGCAGACGCTTGAAGTGTCTACGTGTAGGGGGAAGTGTATCAAACAATGAGCAGTTCTTC.

The J gene is TRBJ2-7, the V gene TRBV5-1; TRBD2 matches 16 bases. With V trimmed by 0 bases and J by 11 bases, 8 bases remained unmatched. CDR1 SGHRS and CDR2 YFSETQ come from the germline V gene. CDR3 length equals 16 residues. In DNA, the CDR3 is TGCGCCAGCAGCTTGGTGGGACTAGCGGGAGGGCCTGAGGAGTACTTC. It codes for CASSLVGLAGGPEEYF.

CDR3: CAWSLQGSISFRETQYF. Written as DNA, the CDR3 is TGTGCCTGGAGTCTCCAGGGATCCATCTCTTTCAGGGAGACCCAGTACTTC. The rearrangement joins TRBV30 to TRBJ2-5; maybe TRBD1 (5 bases). In germline, CDR1 is GTSNPN, CDR2 SVGIG (reference sequence). The CDR3 covers 17 residues. V was shortened by 2 bases and J by 5 bases, with 24 bases between the two germline ends.

The chain joins TRBV29-1 to TRBJ1-1, with 7 nucleotides matching TRBD1. V was clipped by 4 bases and J by 5 bases; unmatched bases: 10. CDR3 length equals 14 residues. Germline assignment: CDR1 SQVTM and CDR2 ANQGSEA. The CDR3: CSVVRAGGRTEAFF. The CDR3 region has the DNA TGCAGCGTTGTAAGGGCAGGGGGTAGAACTGAAGCTTTCTTT.

V gene TRBV19 combines with J gene TRBJ1-5; TRBD1 agrees at 7 bases. With 7 bases clipped from V and 4 bases from J, the junction kept 4 bases outside the gene matches. The CDR3 runs to 13 residues. The germline V gene has CDR1 LNHDA and CDR2 SQIVND (reference sequence). CDR3 sequence reads: CASNDRVNQPQHF. The CDR3, as DNA: TGTGCCAGTAACGACAGGGTGAATCAGCCCCAGCATTTT.

The chain couples TRBV7-2 to TRBJ1-5; possible D gene TRBD1, 6 bases. Germline V gene data show CDR1 as SGHTA and CDR2 as FQGNSA. There are 14 residues in the CDR3. V lost 2 bases and J 6 bases, leaving 11 bases between the germline ends. CDR3 loop: CASSLWGGFQPQHF. The CDR3 DNA reads TGTGCCAGCAGCTTATGGGGGGGCTTTCAGCCCCAGCATTTT. Combining the CDR3 with reference TRBV7-2 and TRBJ1-5 gives the whole variable domain GAGVSQSPSNKVTEKGKDVELRCDPISGHTALYWYRQSLGQGLEFLIYFQGNSAPDKSGLPSDRFSAERTGGSVSTLTIQRTQQEDSAVYLCASSLWGGFQPQHFGDGTRLSIL.

In this sample, this clone turned up a few times. The J gene is TRBJ2-7, the V gene TRBV27, with a tentative D call TRBD2 (6 bases). CDR1 is MNHEY and CDR2 is SMNVEV in the germline V gene (reference sequence). Trimming took 1 base from V and 6 from J, leaving 13 bases between them. The CDR3 sequence is 14 residues long. The CDR3 DNA reads as TGTGCCAGCAGTTTATATGGGGGGTTGGGCGAGCAGTACTTC. It codes for CASSLYGGLGEQYF.

The J gene is TRBJ1-2, the V gene TRBV5-1, with D possibly TRBD1 on 5 matching bases. Germline values: CDR1 SGHRS, CDR2 YFSETQ. The CDR3 length is 13 residues. With 4 bases removed from V and 5 bases from J, the gap between germline ends came to 12 bases. CDR3 region: CASSPGLQYGYTF. The CDR3 DNA reads TGCGCCAGCAGCCCGGGACTGCAGTATGGCTACACCTTC.

The chain combines TRBV20-1 with TRBJ1-2; TRBD1 matches at 8 bases. V shed 3 bases and J 6 bases; nucleotides not matched to a gene: 9. The CDR3 is 14 amino acids. Germline assignment: CDR1 DFQATT and CDR2 SNEGSKA (reference sequence). This CDR3 reads CSASLRDRGHGYTF. Here the CDR3 DNA reads TGCAGTGCTAGTCTTCGTGACAGGGGACATGGCTACACCTTC.

The chain has TRBV5-1 and TRBJ2-5; TRBD1 matches at 7 bases. CDR3 length equals 17 residues. Trimming took 2 bases from V and 4 from J; bases not matched to a gene: 14. In germline, CDR1 is SGHRS, CDR2 YFSETQ. In nucleotides, the CDR3 is TGCGCCAGCAGCTTTGCGCGCCAACAGGGGTTCCCAGAGACCCAGTACTTC. It specifies CASSFARQQGFPETQYF.

The J gene is TRBJ1-4, the V gene TRBV19, with a possible D match to TRBD1 (5 bases). The V end was cut by 7 bases, the J end by 8 bases, with 23 bases between. The CDR3 loop spans 16 amino acids. The germline CDR1 and CDR2 sequences are LNHDA and SQIVND (reference sequence). As DNA, the CDR3 is TGTGCCAGTACATTTGACAGTTACGGGTTTAGGGAAAAACTGTTTTTT. Its protein is CASTFDSYGFREKLFF.

CDR3 DNA sequence: TGCGCCAGCAGTGCGGGTCCCTACGAGCAGTACTTC. Translating gives CASSAGPYEQYF. The chain uses TRBV5-1 and TRBJ2-7; D might be TRBD2 (5 bases). Germline assignment: CDR1 SGHRS and CDR2 YFSETQ. V was clipped by 5 bases and J by 2 bases, with 8 bases between them. The CDR3 is 12 amino acids.

This chain joins TRBV5-4 and TRBJ1-6, with 9 nucleotides matching TRBD1. The CDR3 has 15 residues. The germline gives CDR1 SGHNT, CDR2 YYREEE (reference sequence). Trimming at V came to 1 base and at J to 5 bases, leaving 1 base not matched to a gene. DNA of the CDR3: TGTGCCAGCAGCTTGTGGGACAGGGATAATTCACCCCTCCACTTT. Its protein product is CASSLWDRDNSPLHF.

The chain has TRBV7-9 and TRBJ2-3; 8 bases match TRBD1. V was pared by 5 bases and J by 3 bases, with 13 bases of the junction left unmatched. The CDR3 is 17 residues long. Per germline, CDR1 SEHNR and CDR2 FQNEAQ (reference sequence). The CDR3 DNA reads as TGTGCCAGCAGCCTAAGAGACCCGACAGGGGCAACAGATACGCAGTATTTT. Amino acid sequence: CASSLRDPTGATDTQYF. The variable domain in full, completed from reference TRBV7-9 and TRBJ2-3, reads DTGVSQNPRHKITKRGQNVTFRCDPISEHNRLYWYRQTLGQGPEFLTYFQNEAQLEKSRLLSDRFSAERPKGSFSTLEIQRTEQGDSAMYLCASSLRDPTGATDTQYFGPGTRLTVL.

The chain has TRBV28 and TRBJ1-2; 7 nucleotides match TRBD1. The germline CDR1 and CDR2 sequences are MDHEN and SYDVKM. The length of the CDR3 is 15 residues. J gave up 4 bases and V 4 bases, and 9 bases lay outside the gene matches. This chain's CDR3 is CASSWGLDRRYGYTF. CDR3 coding DNA: TGTGCCAGCAGTTGGGGCCTGGACAGGCGCTATGGCTACACCTTC.

The chain has TRBV7-9 and TRBJ1-4, with D tentatively TRBD1 (5 bases). This CDR3 comprises 14 residues. Trimming removed 5 bases from V and 4 bases from J, with 11 bases in between. Germline V lookup: CDR1 SEHNR, CDR2 FQNEAQ (reference sequence). CDR3 coding DNA: TGTGCCAGCAGCACCACGACAGATAATGAAAAACTGTTTTTT. Residues: CASSTTTDNEKLFF.

J is TRBJ1-4 and V is TRBV28, with D tentatively TRBD1 (6 bases). Per the germline V gene, CDR1 is MDHEN and CDR2 is SYDVKM. This CDR3 comprises 12 residues. Trimming left V 6 bases short and J 6 bases short, with 8 bases between. Here the CDR3 reads CASSWTDEKLFF. As DNA, the CDR3 is TGTGCCAGCAGCTGGACAGATGAAAAACTGTTTTTT.

The rearrangement joins TRBV19 to TRBJ1-5; 8 bases match TRBD1. Per the germline V gene, CDR1 is LNHDA and CDR2 is SQIVND (reference sequence). The CDR3 is made up of 15 amino acids. Trimming at V came to 3 bases and at J to 7 bases, leaving 8 bases not matched to a gene. In DNA, the CDR3 is TGTGCCAGTAGTATCCCGACAGGGGCAAAGCAGCCCCAGCATTTT. Protein sequence: CASSIPTGAKQPQHF. The full variable domain, with the rest looked up from reference TRBV19 and TRBJ1-5, is DGGITQSPKYLFRKEGQNVTLSCEQNLNHDAMYWYRQDPGQGLRLIYYSQIVNDFQKGDIAEGYSVSREKKESFPLTVTSAQKNPTAFYLCASSIPTGAKQPQHFGDGTRLSIL.

This chain joins TRBV9 and TRBJ1-2; D is possibly TRBD1 (6 bases). The length of the CDR3 is 16 residues. Germline values: CDR1 SGDLS, CDR2 YYNGEE. The V end was cut by 4 bases, the J end by 0 bases, with 16 bases between. DNA of the CDR3: TGTGCCAGCAGCATACAACAGGGAAGGCCTAACTATGGCTACACCTTC. This gives the protein CASSIQQGRPNYGYTF.

V gene TRBV28 combines with J gene TRBJ2-7; D might be TRBD1 (5 bases). Trimming stripped 4 bases from V and 3 bases from J, with 13 bases between. Germline V lookup: CDR1 MDHEN, CDR2 SYDVKM. CDR3 length: 14 amino acids. The CDR3 region is CASSSPGHDYEQYF. The CDR3 DNA reads as TGTGCCAGCAGTTCCCCAGGACATGACTACGAGCAGTACTTC.

The chain employs TRBV19 and TRBJ2-2, with 9 bases lining up with TRBD1. Germline lookup yields CDR1 LNHDA and CDR2 SQIVND (reference sequence). The CDR3 has 15 residues. V dropped 5 bases and J dropped 1; count of bases not matched to a gene: 2. CDR3 in DNA: TGTGCCAGTAGTGAGACAGGGGGGAACACCGGGGAGCTGTTTTTT. It specifies CASSETGGNTGELFF. Drawing the rest from reference TRBV19 and TRBJ2-2, the complete variable domain is DGGITQSPKYLFRKEGQNVTLSCEQNLNHDAMYWYRQDPGQGLRLIYYSQIVNDFQKGDIAEGYSVSREKKESFPLTVTSAQKNPTAFYLCASSETGGNTGELFFGEGSRLTVL.

The chain couples TRBV19 to TRBJ1-2, with 7 bases fitting TRBD1. Trimming removed 8 bases from V and 8 bases from J; junction bases left unmatched: 8. The CDR3 runs 12 residues. In germline, CDR1 is LNHDA, CDR2 SQIVND (reference sequence). The CDR3 loop is CASSTPGGGYTF. In DNA, the CDR3 is TGTGCCAGTTCAACTCCAGGGGGAGGCTACACCTTC.

This clone turned up a few times. The chain employs TRBV7-3 and TRBJ1-1; tentative D call: TRBD1 (5 bases). This CDR3 region has 14 residues. Germline lookup yields CDR1 SGHTA and CDR2 FQGTGA. With 4 bases removed from V and 1 base from J, the gap between germline ends came to 10 bases. CDR3 bases: TGTGCCAGCAGCTCGCCGACAGAGAACACTGAAGCTTTCTTT. It is translated as CASSSPTENTEAFF. Looking up the rest from reference TRBV7-3 and TRBJ1-1 gives the full variable domain: GAGVSQTPSNKVTEKGKYVELRCDPISGHTALYWYRQSLGQGPEFLIYFQGTGAADDSGLPNDRFFAVRPEGSVSTLKIQRTERGDSAVYLCASSSPTENTEAFFGQGTRLTVV.

This chain uses TRBV6-5 with TRBJ2-4; TRBD1 might be the D (6 bases). Germline lookup yields CDR1 MNHEY and CDR2 SVGAGI. The V and J ends lost 6 bases and 4 bases respectively, with 16 bases between them. This CDR3 has 15 residues. The CDR3 loop reads CASRPIQGAKNIQYF. CDR3 sequence (DNA): TGTGCCAGCAGGCCGATACAGGGAGCAAAAAACATTCAGTACTTC.

V usage is TRBV19 and J usage is TRBJ1-2; D is ambiguous. Germline V gives CDR1 LNHDA, CDR2 SQIVND (reference sequence). This CDR3 is 11 amino acids long. The ends were cut back, 2 bases at V and 8 bases at J, with 6 bases in the middle. The CDR3 loop is CASSISRGYTF. The CDR3 nucleotides read TGTGCCAGTAGTATATCCCGGGGCTACACCTTC. Combining the CDR3 with reference TRBV19 and TRBJ1-2 gives the whole variable domain DGGITQSPKYLFRKEGQNVTLSCEQNLNHDAMYWYRQDPGQGLRLIYYSQIVNDFQKGDIAEGYSVSREKKESFPLTVTSAQKNPTAFYLCASSISRGYTFGSGTRLTVV.

The chain employs TRBV7-3 and TRBJ2-4; the match to TRBD1 covers 9 bases. Germline trimming cut 4 bases from V and 1 base from J; bases unmatched to any gene: 5. CDR3 size: 16 residues. CDR1 is SGHTA and CDR2 is FQGTGA in the germline V gene. CDR3: CASSSGQGRAKNIQYF. The DNA for the CDR3 is TGTGCCAGCAGCTCGGGACAGGGAAGGGCCAAAAACATTCAGTACTTC.

V is TRBV5-4 and J is TRBJ2-1; TRBD2 is a possible D gene (6 bases). Deletions cut 4 bases from V and 5 bases from J, with 16 bases between. Germline values: CDR1 SGHNT, CDR2 YYREEE (reference sequence). The CDR3 totals 15 residues. The DNA for the CDR3 is TGTGCCAGCAGCGCCTGGCTAGCGAAGCACAATGAGCAGTTCTTC. This gives the protein CASSAWLAKHNEQFF.

This chain joins TRBV4-1 and TRBJ1-1; no firm D call. Germline V gene lookup returns CDR1 MGHRA and CDR2 YSYEKL. Trimming stripped 0 bases from V and 5 bases from J, with 10 bases between. This CDR3 region has 14 residues. CDR3: CASSQDSGLTEAFF. Written as DNA, the CDR3 is TGCGCCAGCAGCCAAGATTCGGGGTTGACTGAAGCTTTCTTT.

V and J are TRBV24-1 and TRBJ2-2; 7 bases are a match to TRBD1. The germline gives CDR1 KGHDR, CDR2 SFDVKD. CDR3 length: 13 residues. V lost 9 bases to trimming and J lost 5 bases; unmatched junction nucleotides: 5. CDR3 amino acids: CATARGQTGELFF. The CDR3 DNA is TGTGCCACCGCGAGGGGGCAAACCGGGGAGCTGTTTTTT.